Listed here is a single T cell receptor beta chain. The V gene's germline CDR1 is SSHAT and CDR2 FNYEAQ (reference sequence). This CDR3 has 15 residues. V lost 5 bases to trimming and J lost 3 bases; unmatched junction nucleotides: 4. The data were obtained in a study of control samples from healthy donors and cancer patients. Method: immunoSEQ multiplex PCR; TCRdb's copy keeps in-frame clones and lacks some. The table lists over 200,000 clones, roughly 80% of them singletons. The rearrangement uses TRBV7-7 and TRBJ2-1, with 10 nucleotides matching TRBD1. The sample consisted of PBMCs. This receptor was identified in a woman aged 55-70 years with lung cancer. CDR3 nucleotides: TGTGCCAGCAGCCTAGGGACAGGGGTCTACAATGAGCAGTTCTTC. It translates to CASSLGTGVYNEQFF.